This T cell receptor (beta chain) was captured by sequencing in a study of shared clonotypes between healthy human individuals. Study-level findings and limits: With few donors, the genetic and exposure-history diversity represented was limited.

The naive CD8 subset, CD45RO-negative cells positively selected for CCR7, excluded terminally differentiated effector memory CD45RA+ cells. About this clone: Its antigen is unidentified.

TCRdb's table, derived via immunoSEQ multiplex PCR, lists solely in-frame clones and lacks some. The table includes 760,000 or so clones, about 96% detected once. The CDR3 consists of 13 residues. Per germline, CDR1 LNHDA and CDR2 SQIVND (reference sequence). Between the trimmed V and J ends, which lost 3 bases and 8 bases, there was a span of 11 bases. The rearrangement joins TRBV19 to TRBJ2-1; D is perhaps TRBD1 or TRBD2 (5 bases each). The receptor was derived from a man aged 25 to 40 in good health. The source material was naive CD8+ T cells sorted from blood. In DNA, the CDR3 is TGTGCCAGTAGTATTGGGGCGGGTTATGAGCAGTTCTTC. Translating gives CASSIGAGYEQFF.